The 29 T cell receptor beta chains listed next were all sequenced from one sample in a study of CD8 T cells in Susac syndrome. Random hexamers were used to reverse transcribe about 0.5 to 1 ug of RNA. TCRdb recomputed calls from the immunoSEQ multiplex PCR reads with MiXCR, one row per CDR3 protein. The sample lists hundreds of thousands of distinct CDR3 sequences; 85% to 95% were seen once. The sample taken for sequencing was CD4+ T cells from PBMCs. These receptor sequences come from a human donor with multiple sclerosis.

The DNA of the CDR3 is TGCAGTGCTTGGACAGAGGAGACCCAGTACTTC. It translates to CSAWTEETQYF. The rearrangement links TRBV20-1 to TRBJ2-5, with a possible D match to TRBD1 (6 bases). V was cut by 5 bases and J by 5 bases, with 9 bases left in between. This CDR3 spans 11 amino acids. Germline assignment: CDR1 DFQATT and CDR2 SNEGSKA (reference sequence).

The rearrangement links TRBV12-3 or TRBV12-4 to TRBJ1-4; D unresolved. This CDR3 contains 15 residues. V lost 2 bases and J lost 12, with 19 bases in between. This CDR3 reads CASSLYGYGSEELFF. As DNA, the CDR3 is TGTGCCAGCAGTTTATACGGGTATGGGTCTGAGGAACTGTTTTTT.

J is TRBJ1-6 and V is TRBV7-8; tentative D call: TRBD1 (6 bases). The CDR3 is made up of 15 amino acids. V lost 5 bases, J lost 9 bases, and 17 bases lay in between. Germline V gene lookup returns CDR1 SGHVS and CDR2 FQNEAQ. Written as DNA, the CDR3 is TGTGCCAGCAGCCGCTCAGGGGATTCTATTTCACCCCTCCACTTT. Protein sequence: CASSRSGDSISPLHF.

This clonotype appeared once. The CDR3, as DNA: TGCGCCAGCACTTGGCGGTGCTACGAGCAGTACGTC. As protein: CASTWRCYEQYV. J is TRBJ2-7 and V is TRBV23-1; D remains unclear. TRBV23-1 is sorted into the ORF group, with uncertain function. V was trimmed by 7 bases and J by 3 bases, leaving 10 bases between them. The CDR3 extends over 12 amino acids.

The chain carries TRBV29-1 and TRBJ2-1; the match to TRBD2 covers 7 bases. The ends lost 3 bases at V and 0 bases at J; junction bases unmatched: 8. The CDR3 consists of 16 residues. Germline CDR1 and CDR2: SQVTM and ANQGSEA. This CDR3 is CSVDDGLGPSYNEQFF. CDR3 in DNA: TGCAGCGTTGACGATGGACTAGGGCCCTCCTACAATGAGCAGTTCTTC.

There are a few counts of this clonotype. The chain is built from TRBV6-5 and TRBJ2-7, with 14 bases lining up with TRBD2. Looked up from germline, CDR1 is MNHEY and CDR2 is SVGAGI. This CDR3 contains 16 residues. J gave up 2 bases and V 1 base, and 1 base lay outside the gene matches. CDR3: CASSYLGLAGAYEQYV. CDR3 in DNA: TGTGCCAGCAGTTACTTGGGACTAGCGGGGGCCTACGAGCAGTACGTC.

The rearrangement uses TRBV28 and TRBJ2-7; D not certain. CDR1 is MDHEN and CDR2 is SYDVKM in the germline V gene. The CDR3 runs 14 residues. V lost 3 bases, J lost 6 bases, and 15 bases lay in between. The CDR3 DNA sequence: TGTGCCAGCAGTTTGGGGTTCACGCTCCTCGAGCAGTACTTC. Its protein product is CASSLGFTLLEQYF.

V is TRBV12-3 or TRBV12-4 and J is TRBJ2-7; D perhaps matches TRBD1 (6 bases). V was pared by 5 bases and J by 6 bases, with 11 bases between. The CDR3 consists of 12 residues. The CDR3 DNA sequence: TGTGCCAGCAGTATTTTCAGGGGCGAGCAGTACTTC. This sequence encodes CASSIFRGEQYF.

The DNA of the CDR3 is TGTGCCAGCAGTGAGGAGGTCCTCAACCATAGCAATCAGCCCCAGCATTTT. It is translated as CASSEEVLNHSNQPQHF. The chain combines TRBV2 with TRBJ1-5; D ambiguous. CDR1 is SNHLY, CDR2 FYNNEI, per germline. The CDR3 spans 17 residues. V was shortened by 3 bases and J by 0 bases, with 15 bases between the two germline ends.

In nucleotides, the CDR3 is TGTGCCTGGGGGACTTCTCTGAACACTGAAGCTTTCTTT. It is translated as CAWGTSLNTEAFF. The chain combines TRBV30 with TRBJ1-1, with D perhaps matching TRBD1 (5 bases). Trimming removed 5 bases at V and 0 bases at J, with 10 bases between. The CDR3 has 13 residues. The germline V gene has CDR1 GTSNPN and CDR2 SVGIG (reference sequence).

This clonotype has just one count. The gene calls are TRBV20-1 and TRBJ2-3; TRBD1 aligns across 7 bases. The CDR3 has 17 amino acids. Germline CDR1 reads DFQATT; CDR2 reads SNEGSKA (reference sequence). V shed 6 bases, J shed 1 base, and the junction held 16 bases outside the gene matches. CDR3 DNA: TGCAGTGCACCTCTCAACCAGGGACAGCCTCGCACAGATACGCAGTATTTT. This translates into CSAPLNQGQPRTDTQYF.

The V call is TRBV20-1, the J call TRBJ1-2; unclear D gene. V lost 5 bases and J lost 5, with 9 bases in between. This CDR3 comprises 11 residues. CDR1 is DFQATT and CDR2 is SNEGSKA in the germline V gene (reference sequence). The CDR3 reads CSAPRSYGYTF. The CDR3 DNA follows: TGCAGTGCTCCTCGTAGTTATGGCTACACCTTC.

The V call is TRBV3-1, the J call TRBJ1-5; maybe TRBD1 (6 bases). The CDR3 covers 19 residues. V shed 1 base and J shed 0 bases, with 19 bases lying between them. Germline V lookup: CDR1 LGHDT, CDR2 YNNKEL (reference sequence). The CDR3 nucleotides are TGTGCCAGCAGCCAAGGATCAATGGGGGCACGGAATAGCAATCAGCCCCAGCATTTT. Translated, it gives CASSQGSMGARNSNQPQHF.

The chain links TRBV7-8 to TRBJ2-5; D unresolved. Germline V gene sequence: CDR1 SGHVS, CDR2 FQNEAQ. This CDR3 has 16 amino acids. Trimming stripped 3 bases from V and 4 bases from J, with 18 bases between. The CDR3 protein is CASSFRPHQSGETQYF. The CDR3, as DNA: TGTGCCAGCAGCTTCAGGCCACACCAATCGGGAGAGACCCAGTACTTC.

The V and J genes are TRBV29-1 and TRBJ1-2; TRBD1 matches 10 bases. CDR1 and CDR2 from the germline V gene are SQVTM and ANQGSEA. CDR3 length: 11 amino acids. V lost 4 bases, J lost 7 bases, and 0 bases stayed unmatched. The CDR3 nucleotides are TGCAGCGTTGGGGACAGGGGTGGCTACACCTTC. It specifies CSVGDRGGYTF.

This chain connects TRBV2 to TRBJ2-1, with 9 positions matching TRBD2. The germline V gene has CDR1 SNHLY and CDR2 FYNNEI. The CDR3 has 15 residues. With V trimmed by 6 bases and J by 3 bases, 6 bases remained unmatched. CDR3 residues: CASRALAGNYNEQFF. The CDR3 nucleotides read TGTGCCAGCAGGGCCCTAGCGGGGAACTACAATGAGCAGTTCTTC.

This sequence joins TRBV29-1 and TRBJ2-1; TRBD2 agrees at 11 bases. Trimming cost V 3 bases and J 8 bases; bases outside gene matches: 3. The germline CDR1 and CDR2 sequences are SQVTM and ANQGSEA. The CDR3 sequence is 13 residues long. The DNA for the CDR3 is TGCAGCGTTGATATTAGCGGGGGGGATGAGCAGTTCTTC. Its protein product is CSVDISGGDEQFF.

The chain links TRBV5-6 to TRBJ2-1, with D perhaps matching TRBD1 or TRBD2 (6 bases each). Between the trimmed V and J ends, which lost 0 bases and 6 bases, there was a span of 10 bases. The CDR3 is made up of 14 amino acids. Germline CDR1 SGHDT, CDR2 YYEEEE. The CDR3 spells CASSLAGAINEQFF. Here the CDR3 DNA reads TGTGCCAGCAGCTTGGCGGGGGCCATCAATGAGCAGTTCTTC.

The rearrangement joins TRBV7-8 to TRBJ1-1, with D tentatively TRBD1 (5 bases). Germline CDR1 and CDR2: SGHVS and FQNEAQ. This CDR3 has 16 amino acids. Trimming cost V 8 bases and J 1 base, with 20 bases left between them. The CDR3 nucleotides are TGTGCCAGCGATTCAAGGGACCGCGCCCAGAACACTGAAGCTTTCTTT. Translation gives CASDSRDRAQNTEAFF.

The chain recombines TRBV6-5 with TRBJ1-1; 7 bases are a match to TRBD1. Germline CDR1 is MNHEY and CDR2 is SVGAGI. The CDR3 covers 14 residues. J gave up 6 bases and V 8 bases, and 12 bases lay outside the gene matches. The CDR3 loop reads CASVSTYRGAEAFF. The CDR3 nucleotides read TGTGCCAGCGTCAGTACCTACAGGGGCGCTGAAGCTTTCTTT.

The CDR3 nucleotides read TGCAGCGTAGGACAGGGTGGTGGGGCCAACGTCCTGACTTTC. Residues: CSVGQGGGANVLTF. The chain joins TRBV29-1 to TRBJ2-6; 8 bases align to TRBD1. V was clipped by 6 bases and J by 3 bases; unmatched bases: 4. Germline CDR1 and CDR2: SQVTM and ANQGSEA. The CDR3 runs to 14 residues. Full variable domain (rest looked up from reference TRBV29-1 and TRBJ2-6): SAVISQKPSRDICQRGTSLTIQCQVDSQVTMMFWYRQQPGQSLTLIATANQGSEATYESGFVIDKFPISRPNLTFSTLTVSNMSPEDSSIYLCSVGQGGGANVLTFGAGSRLTVL.

This chain joins TRBV3-1 and TRBJ2-3; no clear D gene. This CDR3 contains 14 residues. CDR1 LGHDT and CDR2 YNNKEL come from the germline V gene (reference sequence). Trimming shortened V by 1 base and J by 2 bases, and 7 bases separated the two germline ends. Here the CDR3 reads CASSQGGYTDTQYF. CDR3 DNA: TGTGCCAGCAGCCAAGGTGGTTACACAGATACGCAGTATTTT.

The rearrangement uses TRBV6-5 and TRBJ1-5; 10 bases are shared with TRBD1. The CDR3 runs to 13 residues. Germline assignment: CDR1 MNHEY and CDR2 SVGAGI. J was trimmed by 11 bases and V by 5 bases; bases with no gene match: 6. Written as DNA, the CDR3 is TGTGCCAGCAGTAGGGACAGGGGTTTGACCCAGCATTTT. Its translation is CASSRDRGLTQHF.

This chain links TRBV20-1 with TRBJ1-4, with 9 bases that match TRBD1. This CDR3 spans 13 amino acids. Trimming took 6 bases from V and 7 from J; bases not matched to a gene: 6. CDR1 and CDR2 from the germline V gene are DFQATT and SNEGSKA (reference sequence). The CDR3 bases are TGCAGTGCCGCCGGGACAGGGTCTGAAAAACTGTTTTTT. It yields the protein CSAAGTGSEKLFF.

This chain connects TRBV29-1 to TRBJ2-7, with D possibly TRBD2 on 6 matching bases. Germline V gene data show CDR1 as SQVTM and CDR2 as ANQGSEA. V lost 6 bases and J lost 2, with 17 bases in between. The CDR3 loop spans 14 amino acids. The CDR3 region has the DNA TGCAGCGTGTCGGGGGAGCGCAGACCCTACGAGCAGTACTTC. Translation: CSVSGERRPYEQYF.

V and J are TRBV7-9 and TRBJ2-1, with D uncertain. The CDR3 length is 16 residues. The V end was cut by 1 base, the J end by 2 bases, with 12 bases between. Germline V CDR1 and CDR2: SEHNR, FQNEAQ (reference sequence). CDR3 bases: TGTGCCAGCAGCTTAGAGATGTCTACTGCCTACAATGAGCAGTTCTTC. Protein product: CASSLEMSTAYNEQFF.

This clonotype has just one count. The chain links TRBV5-6 to TRBJ2-7; D gene ambiguous. This CDR3 spans 11 amino acids. The V gene's germline CDR1 is SGHDT and CDR2 YYEEEE. Deletions cut 5 bases from V and 5 bases from J, with 8 bases between. CDR3 DNA sequence: TGTGCCAGCAGTACAGAGCACGAGCAGTACGTC. This gives the protein CASSTEHEQYV.

This chain joins TRBV12-3 or TRBV12-4 and TRBJ2-5; perhaps D is TRBD1 or TRBD2 (5 bases each). Trimming removed 4 bases at V and 10 bases at J, with 13 bases between. The CDR3 extends over 12 amino acids. CDR3 sequence: CASSSGRLVQYF. CDR3 DNA: TGTGCCAGCAGTTCGGGACGGCTGGTCCAGTACTTC.

The genes are TRBV6-4 and TRBJ1-1; the D is unclear. V was clipped by 6 bases and J by 0 bases, with 8 bases between them. Germline loops: CDR1 MRHNA, CDR2 SNTAGT. The CDR3 extends over 13 amino acids. The CDR3 sequence is CASSTVMNTEAFF. The CDR3 bases are TGTGCCAGCAGCACGGTCATGAACACTGAAGCTTTCTTT.